The following is a TCR beta chain sequence with its context. What it binds is not known. The CDR3 is cut off 3 residues early in the read; its end comes from the germline J gene. Germline CDR1 reads DFQATT; CDR2 reads SNEGSKA (reference sequence). The CDR3 consists of 14 residues. The sample is drawn from a study of Tregs in tolerant kidney transplant recipients. Study results and caveats: Nucleotide sequences could not be compared across some patients' samples due to primer changes. Expanding Tregs on activated donor B cells appeared to best identify donor-specific TCRbeta clones. Antigen-driven expansion was suggested because donor-specific Tregs expanded more than all Tregs in tolerant patients.

Related graft donors supplied nonmyeloablative bone marrow transplants, and mixed chimerism was transient. Here immunoSEQ multiplex PCR was the method, and the copy in TCRdb shows in-frame clones only, minus some. This sample's table has 15,000 or so clones. This TCR was sampled from a human patient who received a combined kidney and bone marrow transplant. A share of the T cells may be of graft donor origin. The chain recombines TRBV20-1 with TRBJ2-1, with D possibly TRBD2 on 6 matching bases. The specimen comprised CD4+ T cells from blood (PBMCs), sampled 12 months after the transplant. The part of the CDR3 DNA that was read is TGCGGGGGGTTGGCAGGCTCTTCCTACAATGAG. It codes for CGGLAGSSYNE. The full CDR3 is CGGLAGSSYNEQFF.